This T cell receptor beta chain was sequenced in a study of blood T cell repertoires in COVID-19 (dated by TCRdb to about 2020). Describing the broader study: The collaborator samples originated in the United States, Italy and Spain and spanned the acute and convalescent phases of COVID-19. The material from the prospective study consisted of cDNA or gDNA derived from T cells, B-cell-depleted T cells, or PBMCs. Deeply sampled blood TCRbeta repertoires from subjects exposed to, actively infected with, or recovered from COVID-19 were included in the dataset. The repertoires were released in a freely available public database intended as a resource for research on the immune response to SARS-CoV-2. Samples were obtained from the ongoing ImmuneRACE study (first 160 participants) and from some 1,200 subjects provided by 6 global collaborators. A de-identified subject ID, COVID-19 status, age in years and sex were almost always included in the sample metadata. Where HLA class I and class II types were available, the types were taken from metadata supplied by the sample provider, not from assay-based typing.

Points on this clone: Its antigen has not been determined. No much larger clone exists at a distance of one base, and base qualities are not known.

The immunoSEQ Assay, a bias-controlled multiplex PCR, was used to amplify TCRbeta CDR3 regions from genomic DNA. From the authors' description of their analysis: The number of nucleated cells in each sample was estimated by amplification of reference gene primers within the assay. To quantify the absolute abundance of each unique TCRbeta CDR3 rearrangement, sequence reads were collapsed and filtered. For each sample, productive Simpson clonality was calculated as the square root of Simpson's diversity index over productive rearrangements. As stored in TCRdb, this immuneACCESS dataset retains in-frame rearrangements with V and J assigned. A fraction of the clones does not appear; measured against another copy, unresolved V genes explain less than half of the discrepancy, and the remainder lacks a known reason. V and J calls and clone size are those listed in that table; D and trimming were worked out from the DNA. A total of a few hundred thousand clones appear in this sample, 84% of them only once. The ten most abundant clones make up approximately 13% of the sample.

Each collaborating institution followed its own protocols to collect whole blood in K2EDTA tubes. For TCRbeta analysis, collaborators shipped samples as frozen whole blood, isolated PBMCs, or DNA extracted from either of those sample types. Results and caveats for the whole study, not just this receptor: The amount of clinical and demographic metadata varied by source and participant and was provided uncurated.

The sample was peripheral blood. This TCR was recovered from a human donor in a cohort sampled during active COVID-19.

The CDR3 protein is CASSPQVGEKLFF. The sequence in DNA is TGCGCCAGCAGCCCTCAAGTCGGTGAAAAACTGTTTTTT. Here the chain combines TRBV5-1 and TRBJ1-4; too little of a D gene remains to name it. Measured from the cysteine to the phenylalanine, the CDR3 is 13 residues long. The CDR3 DNA has 39 bases and is translated from base 1. The germline V gene specifies SGHRS as CDR1 and YFSETQ as CDR2. V gives up 4 bases and J gives up 7 bases, and the segment between their germline ends measures 11 bases.